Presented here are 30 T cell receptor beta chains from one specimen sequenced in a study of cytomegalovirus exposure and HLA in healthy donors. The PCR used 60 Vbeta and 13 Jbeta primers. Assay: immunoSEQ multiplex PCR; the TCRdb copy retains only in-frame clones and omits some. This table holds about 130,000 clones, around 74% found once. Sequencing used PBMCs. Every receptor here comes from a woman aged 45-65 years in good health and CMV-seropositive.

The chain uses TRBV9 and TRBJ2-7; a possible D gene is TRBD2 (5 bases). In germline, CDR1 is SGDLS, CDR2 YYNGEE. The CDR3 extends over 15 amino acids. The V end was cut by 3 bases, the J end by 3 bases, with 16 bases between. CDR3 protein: CASSASSVKLYEQYF. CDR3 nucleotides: TGTGCCAGCAGCGCCAGTAGCGTTAAGCTCTACGAGCAGTACTTC.

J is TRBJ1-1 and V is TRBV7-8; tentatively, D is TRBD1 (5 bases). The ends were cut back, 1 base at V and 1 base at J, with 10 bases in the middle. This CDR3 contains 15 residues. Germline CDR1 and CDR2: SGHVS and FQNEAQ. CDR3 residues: CASSLVGGGNTEAFF. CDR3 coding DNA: TGTGCCAGCAGCTTAGTCGGGGGAGGGAACACTGAAGCTTTCTTT.

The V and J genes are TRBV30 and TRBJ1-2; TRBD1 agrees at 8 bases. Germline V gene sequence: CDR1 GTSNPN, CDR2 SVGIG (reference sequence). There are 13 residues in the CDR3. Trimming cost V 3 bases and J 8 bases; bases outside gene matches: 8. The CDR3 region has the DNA TGTGCCTGGAGAGACAGGGGTTCGGAGGGCTACACCTTC. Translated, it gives CAWRDRGSEGYTF.

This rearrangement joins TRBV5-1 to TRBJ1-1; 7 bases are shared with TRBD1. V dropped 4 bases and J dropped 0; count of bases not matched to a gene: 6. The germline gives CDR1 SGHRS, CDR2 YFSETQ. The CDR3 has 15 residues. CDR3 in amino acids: CASSLSGQMNTEAFF. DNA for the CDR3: TGCGCCAGCAGCCTATCGGGACAGATGAACACTGAAGCTTTCTTT.

This CDR3 is CASSPLLGPTSEQYF. Written as DNA, the CDR3 is TGTGCCAGTAGCCCCTTACTAGGCCCCACTTCCGAGCAGTACTTC. The chain combines TRBV19 with TRBJ2-7; D is possibly TRBD2 (5 bases). V lost 6 bases, J lost 6 bases, and 21 bases lay in between. Germline-derived CDR1 and CDR2 are LNHDA and SQIVND (reference sequence). The CDR3 consists of 15 residues.

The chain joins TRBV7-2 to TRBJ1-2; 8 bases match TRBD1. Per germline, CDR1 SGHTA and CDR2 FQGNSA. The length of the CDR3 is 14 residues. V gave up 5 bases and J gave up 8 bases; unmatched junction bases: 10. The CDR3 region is CASSERTGLYGYTF. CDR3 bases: TGTGCCAGCAGCGAGAGGACAGGGCTCTACGGCTACACCTTC.

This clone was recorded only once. Here the CDR3 reads CASSFGQNMNTEAFF. The CDR3 DNA reads as TGTGCCAGCAGTTTTGGACAGAACATGAACACTGAAGCTTTCTTT. The chain is built from TRBV5-6 and TRBJ1-1, with D perhaps matching TRBD1 (6 bases). The CDR3 sequence is 15 residues long. Between the trimmed V and J ends, which lost 5 bases and 0 bases, there was a span of 14 bases. Germline CDR1 and CDR2: SGHDT and YYEEEE.

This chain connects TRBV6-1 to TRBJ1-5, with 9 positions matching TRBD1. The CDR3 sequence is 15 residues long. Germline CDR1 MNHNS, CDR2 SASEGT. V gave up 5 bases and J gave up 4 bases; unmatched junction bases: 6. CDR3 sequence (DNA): TGTGCCAGCAGTAAGGGACAGGGCATGAATCAGCCCCAGCATTTT. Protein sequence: CASSKGQGMNQPQHF.

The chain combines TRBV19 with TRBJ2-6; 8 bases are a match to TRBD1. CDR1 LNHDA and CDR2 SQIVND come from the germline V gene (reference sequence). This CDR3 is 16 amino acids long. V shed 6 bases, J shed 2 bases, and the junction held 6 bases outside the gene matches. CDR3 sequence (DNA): TGTGCCAGTAGCCGAGCAGGGGGCGCTGGGGCCAACGTCCTGACTTTC. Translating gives CASSRAGGAGANVLTF.

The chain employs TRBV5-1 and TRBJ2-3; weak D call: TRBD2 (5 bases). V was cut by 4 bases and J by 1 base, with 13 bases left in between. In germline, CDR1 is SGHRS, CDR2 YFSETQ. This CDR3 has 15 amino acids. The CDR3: CASSDAGHGTDTQYF. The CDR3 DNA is TGCGCCAGCAGCGACGCGGGCCATGGCACAGATACGCAGTATTTT.

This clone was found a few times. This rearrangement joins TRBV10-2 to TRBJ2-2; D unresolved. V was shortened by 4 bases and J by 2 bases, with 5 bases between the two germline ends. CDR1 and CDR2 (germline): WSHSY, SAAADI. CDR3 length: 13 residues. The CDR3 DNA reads TGCGCCAGCAGTGTCTACAACACCGGGGAGCTGTTTTTT. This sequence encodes CASSVYNTGELFF.

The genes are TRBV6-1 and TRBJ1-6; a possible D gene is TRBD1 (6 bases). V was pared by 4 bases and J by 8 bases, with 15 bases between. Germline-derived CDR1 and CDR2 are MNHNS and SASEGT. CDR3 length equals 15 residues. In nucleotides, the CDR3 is TGTGCCAGCAGTGCGACTTGGGACACCTATTCACCCCTCCACTTT. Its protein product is CASSATWDTYSPLHF.

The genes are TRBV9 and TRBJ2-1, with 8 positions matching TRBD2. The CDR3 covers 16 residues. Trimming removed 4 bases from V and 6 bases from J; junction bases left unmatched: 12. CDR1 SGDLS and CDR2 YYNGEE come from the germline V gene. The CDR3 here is CASSLVTSGASNEQFF. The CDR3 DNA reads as TGTGCCAGCAGCCTGGTTACTAGCGGTGCATCCAATGAGCAGTTCTTC. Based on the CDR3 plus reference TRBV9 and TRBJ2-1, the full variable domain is DSGVTQTPKHLITATGQRVTLRCSPRSGDLSVYWYQQSLDQGLQFLIQYYNGEERAKGNILERFSAQQFPDLHSELNLSSLELGDSALYFCASSLVTSGASNEQFFGPGTRLTVL.

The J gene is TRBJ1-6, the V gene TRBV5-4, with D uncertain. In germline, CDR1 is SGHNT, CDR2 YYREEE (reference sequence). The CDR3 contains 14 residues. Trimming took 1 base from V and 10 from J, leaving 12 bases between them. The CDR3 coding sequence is TGTGCCAGCAGCTTGTGGAGGAGTGACTCACCCCTCCACTTT. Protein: CASSLWRSDSPLHF.

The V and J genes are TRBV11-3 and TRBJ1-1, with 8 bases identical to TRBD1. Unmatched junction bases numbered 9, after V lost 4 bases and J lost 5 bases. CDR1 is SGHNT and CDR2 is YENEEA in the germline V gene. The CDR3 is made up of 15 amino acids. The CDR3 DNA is TGTGCCAGCAGCTCCGGACAGGGCGGGGGAACTGAAGCTTTCTTT. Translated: CASSSGQGGGTEAFF.

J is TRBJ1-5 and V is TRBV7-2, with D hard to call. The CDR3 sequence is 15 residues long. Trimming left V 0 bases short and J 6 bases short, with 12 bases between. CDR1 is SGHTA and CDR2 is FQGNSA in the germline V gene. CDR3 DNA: TGTGCCAGCAGCTTAGCGCTCTCGGGGATTCAGCCCCAGCATTTT. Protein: CASSLALSGIQPQHF.

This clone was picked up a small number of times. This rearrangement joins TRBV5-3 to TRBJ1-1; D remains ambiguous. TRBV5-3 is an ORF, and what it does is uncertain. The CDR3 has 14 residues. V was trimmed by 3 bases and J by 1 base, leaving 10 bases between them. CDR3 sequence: CARSWEVKNTEAFF. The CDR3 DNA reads TGTGCCAGAAGCTGGGAGGTGAAGAACACTGAAGCTTTCTTT.

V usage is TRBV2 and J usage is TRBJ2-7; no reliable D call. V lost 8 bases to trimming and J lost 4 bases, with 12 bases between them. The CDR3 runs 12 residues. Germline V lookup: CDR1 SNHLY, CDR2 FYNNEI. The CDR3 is CASLDRVYEQYF. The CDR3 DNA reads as TGTGCCAGCCTTGACCGGGTTTACGAGCAGTACTTC.

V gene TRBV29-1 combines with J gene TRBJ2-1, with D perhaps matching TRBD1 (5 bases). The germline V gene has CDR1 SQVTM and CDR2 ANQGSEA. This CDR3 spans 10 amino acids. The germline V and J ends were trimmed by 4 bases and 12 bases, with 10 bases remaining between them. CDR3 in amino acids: CSVGPGLQFF. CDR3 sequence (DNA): TGCAGCGTTGGCCCAGGGCTGCAGTTCTTC.

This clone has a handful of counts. In DNA form, the CDR3 reads TGTGCCGCCGGAGGGGACTACGAGCAGTACTTC. Translating gives CAAGGDYEQYF. The chain couples TRBV6-6 to TRBJ2-7; D perhaps matches TRBD2 (6 bases). Between the trimmed V and J ends, which lost 11 bases and 3 bases, there was a span of 11 bases. The CDR3 is 11 residues long. Germline CDR1 is MNHNY and CDR2 is SVGAGI (reference sequence).

CDR3: CASSQVFRVYEQFF. CDR3 nucleotide sequence: TGCGCCAGCAGCCAAGTTTTTCGGGTCTATGAGCAGTTCTTC. The genes are TRBV4-1 and TRBJ2-1; D gene ambiguous. Trimming left V 1 base short and J 8 bases short, with 12 bases between. CDR1 is MGHRA and CDR2 is YSYEKL in the germline V gene. This CDR3 has 14 amino acids.

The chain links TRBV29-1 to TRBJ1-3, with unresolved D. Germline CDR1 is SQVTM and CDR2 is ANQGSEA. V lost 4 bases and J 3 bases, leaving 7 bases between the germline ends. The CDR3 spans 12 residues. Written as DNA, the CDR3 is TGCAGCGTTGCCAGTTATGGAAACACCATATATTTT. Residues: CSVASYGNTIYF.

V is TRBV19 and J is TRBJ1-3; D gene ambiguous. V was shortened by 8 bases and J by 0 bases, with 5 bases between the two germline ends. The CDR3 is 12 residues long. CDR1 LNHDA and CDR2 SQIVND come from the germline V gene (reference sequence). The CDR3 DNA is TGTGCCAGTCTGAGCTCTGGAAACACCATATATTTT. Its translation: CASLSSGNTIYF.

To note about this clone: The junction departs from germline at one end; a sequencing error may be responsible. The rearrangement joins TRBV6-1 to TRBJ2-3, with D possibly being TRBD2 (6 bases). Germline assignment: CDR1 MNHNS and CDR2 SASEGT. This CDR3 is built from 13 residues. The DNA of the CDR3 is TGTGCCAGCAGTGAAGCCCTCGGCTACCGGGGGAATTTT. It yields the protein CASSEALGYRGNF.

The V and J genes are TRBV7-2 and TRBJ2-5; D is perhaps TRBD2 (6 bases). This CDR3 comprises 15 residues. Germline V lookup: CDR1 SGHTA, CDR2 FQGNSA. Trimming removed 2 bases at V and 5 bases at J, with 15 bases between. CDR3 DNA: TGTGCCAGCAGCTTATTTACCCCGGGGGTGGAGACCCAGTACTTC. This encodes CASSLFTPGVETQYF.

The CDR3 protein is CASSRGNQPQHF. The CDR3 DNA sequence: TGTGCCAGCAGCAGGGGAAATCAGCCCCAGCATTTT. The genes are TRBV27 and TRBJ1-5; weak D call: TRBD1 (6 bases). This CDR3 is 12 amino acids long. V gave up 6 bases and J gave up 4 bases, with 7 bases separating them. Germline-derived CDR1 and CDR2 are MNHEY and SMNVEV (reference sequence).

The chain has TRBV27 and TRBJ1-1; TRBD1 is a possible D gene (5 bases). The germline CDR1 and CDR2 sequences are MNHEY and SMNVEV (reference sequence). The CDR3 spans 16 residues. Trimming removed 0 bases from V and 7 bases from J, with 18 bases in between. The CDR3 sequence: CASSLSGALPVYEAFF. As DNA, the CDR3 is TGTGCCAGCAGTTTATCAGGGGCCTTGCCCGTGTATGAAGCTTTCTTT.

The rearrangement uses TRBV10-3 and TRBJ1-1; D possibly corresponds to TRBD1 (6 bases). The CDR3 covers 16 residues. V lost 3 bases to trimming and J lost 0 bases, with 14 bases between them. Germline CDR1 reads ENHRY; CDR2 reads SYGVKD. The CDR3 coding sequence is TGTGCCATCAGTGAAGGGGGAGGGGGAATGAACACTGAAGCTTTCTTT. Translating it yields CAISEGGGGMNTEAFF.

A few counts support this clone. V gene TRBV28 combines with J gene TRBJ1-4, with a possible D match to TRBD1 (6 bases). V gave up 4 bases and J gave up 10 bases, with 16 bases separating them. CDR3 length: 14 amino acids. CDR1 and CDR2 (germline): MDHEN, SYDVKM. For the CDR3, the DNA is TGTGCCAGCAGTTCAGGACAGTTTAGACGAAAACTGTTTTTT. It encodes CASSSGQFRRKLFF. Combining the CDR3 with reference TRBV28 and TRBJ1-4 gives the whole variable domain DVKVTQSSRYLVKRTGEKVFLECVQDMDHENMFWYRQDPGLGLRLIYFSYDVKMKEKGDIPEGYSVSREKKERFSLILESASTNQTSMYLCASSSGQFRRKLFFGSGTQLSVL.

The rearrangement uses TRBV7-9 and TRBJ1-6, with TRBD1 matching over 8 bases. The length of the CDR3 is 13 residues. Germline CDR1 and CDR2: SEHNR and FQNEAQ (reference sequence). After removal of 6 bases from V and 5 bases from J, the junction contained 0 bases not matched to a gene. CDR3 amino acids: CASRQGDNSPLHF. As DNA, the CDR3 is TGTGCCAGCAGACAGGGGGATAATTCACCCCTCCACTTT.